The following is a T cell receptor beta chain sequence with its context. This clone's antigen is unknown. The record has no base qualities; no much larger clone is one base away. TCRbeta CDR3 regions were amplified from genomic DNA by means of the immunoSEQ Assay, a bias-controlled multiplex PCR. Per the source publication's procedure: The number of nucleated cells in each sample was estimated by amplification of reference gene primers within the assay. Sequence reads were collapsed and filtered to measure the absolute abundance of every unique TCRbeta CDR3 rearrangement. For each sample, productive Simpson clonality was calculated as the square root of Simpson's diversity index over productive rearrangements. Held by TCRdb, this immuneACCESS table contains in-frame sequences only and omits some clones. Under half of the omission traces to an unresolved V gene where checked; the cause of the rest is unknown. V and J calls and clone size come straight from that table; D and trimming were deduced from the DNA. The sample yields about 340,000 clones; approximately 89% were counted once. Roughly 3.4% of the sample lies in the top ten.

The data originate from a study of blood T cell repertoires in COVID-19 (dated by TCRdb to the early 2020s). For the study in its entirety: Collaborator samples came from the United States, Italy and Spain and covered acute and convalescent phases of COVID-19. The material from the prospective study consisted of cDNA or gDNA derived from T cells, B-cell-depleted T cells, or PBMCs. Deeply sampled blood TCRbeta repertoires from subjects exposed to, actively infected with, or recovered from COVID-19 were included in the dataset. The repertoires were made available in a free public database intended to serve as a resource for research on the immune response to SARS-CoV-2. Samples were obtained from the ongoing ImmuneRACE study (first 160 participants) and from about 1,300 subjects provided by 6 global collaborators. A de-identified subject ID, COVID-19 status, age in years and sex were almost always included in the sample metadata. HLA class I and class II types, where available, came from metadata supplied by the sample provider rather than from assay-based typing.

The CDR3 spans 19 residues, from the cysteine through the phenylalanine. Only the CDR3 region is kept as DNA, spanning 57 bases read in frame from base 1. Trimming takes 1 base off V and 1 base off J; junction bases not matched to a gene: 12. The germline V gene (reference sequence) supplies CDR1 SEHNR and CDR2 FQNEAQ. General study outcomes and caveats: Clinical and demographic metadata were provided uncurated, with the amount varying by source and participant.

A second Seattle source provided samples from volunteer blood donors who had recovered from COVID-19. Collaborating institutions collected whole blood in K2EDTA tubes following their own protocols. For TCRbeta analysis, collaborator samples were shipped as frozen whole blood, as isolated PBMCs, or as DNA extracted from either sample type. The sequence joins TRBV7-9 to TRBJ2-4; the central 8 bases match TRBD1. The sample was peripheral blood. The source of this sequence is a young woman who had recovered from COVID-19. At the DNA level, the sequence is TGTGCCAGCAGCTTAGTACAGGGGGTGAGACCCGGGGCCAAAAACATTCAGTACTTC. This is translated as CASSLVQGVRPGAKNIQYF.